The present entry profiles one T cell receptor (beta chain) with its context. Its cognate antigen is unknown. Germline-derived CDR1 and CDR2 are SNHLY and FYNNEI. The CDR3 runs 13 residues. V was clipped by 5 bases and J by 5 bases, with 10 bases between them. Over chemoradiotherapy, repertoires were sampled more than once. This entry belongs to a study of chemoradiotherapy in HPV16-positive cancers. Study-wide context: A couple of HPV16-positive patients' cells yielded candidate HPV-specific clones and common motifs.

Some clones are missing from TCRdb's copy, which holds only in-frame ones; the method was immunoSEQ multiplex PCR. Of roughly 10,000 clones in the sample, around 81% were seen once. Study-level points and caveats: Non-HPV-specific T cells did not expand in tumors during treatment, whereas candidate HPV-specific clones and E7-related motifs did. Better recurrence-free survival went with HPV-responsive T-cell expansion in HPV16-positive patients.

This TCR came from a human donor with HPV-associated anogenital cancer. Sequenced material: blood, taken from a patient who underwent chemoradiotherapy. This rearrangement joins TRBV2 to TRBJ1-5, with a weak D call TRBD1 (5 bases). The CDR3 bases are TGTGCCAGCAGTTATACAGGAGATCAGCCCCAGCATTTT. Translating gives CASSYTGDQPQHF.